A single sample gave rise to the 22 T cell receptor beta chains below, sequenced in a study of T cells after yellow fever vaccination. TCRdb reprocessed the 5' RACE reads with MiXCR, giving one entry per CDR3 protein. The profile covers roughly 340,000 distinct CDR3 sequences, with roughly 4.3% appearing a single time and 20% to 25% taken by the ten largest. The sequencing used PBMCs, collected 5 days after the yellow fever booster vaccination. These receptors were collected from a man aged 18 to 30 who received the YFV17D yellow fever vaccine.

This chain links TRBV12-3 or TRBV12-4 with TRBJ2-1; TRBD1 or TRBD2 may be the D gene (6 bases each). There are 17 residues in the CDR3. V was shortened by 0 bases and J by 4 bases, with 16 bases between the two germline ends. CDR3 residues: CASSLALRGDPYNEQFF. CDR3 nucleotide sequence: TGTGCCAGCAGTTTAGCGCTTAGGGGGGACCCTTACAATGAGCAGTTCTTC.

This clonotype occurred many times. This sequence joins TRBV4-3 and TRBJ2-2, with D maybe TRBD2 (5 bases). Trimming pared 5 bases from V and 8 bases from J, leaving 24 bases between. CDR3 length equals 17 residues. Germline loops: CDR1 LGHNA, CDR2 YSLEER. The CDR3, as DNA: TGCGCCAGCAGCTTACCCGCTGGAGGACTTCATTCTGGGGAGCTGTTTTTT. Translation gives CASSLPAGGLHSGELFF.

This clonotype occurred many times. The genes are TRBV27 and TRBJ1-5; D not resolved. CDR1 and CDR2 from the germline V gene are MNHEY and SMNVEV (reference sequence). V was trimmed by 7 bases and J by 1 base, leaving 20 bases between them. This CDR3 region has 17 residues. In nucleotides, the CDR3 is TGTGCCAGCACGGCATTCGGACCTCATATCAGCAATCAGCCCCAGCATTTT. Protein product: CASTAFGPHISNQPQHF.

This clonotype appeared a few times. V and J are TRBV6-1 and TRBJ2-3, with 8 bases aligning to TRBD2. This CDR3 has 16 residues. Germline V gene sequence: CDR1 MNHNS, CDR2 SASEGT. With 6 bases clipped from V and 2 bases from J, the junction kept 10 bases outside the gene matches. CDR3 DNA: TGTGCCAGCAGAGCCGCCCTAGCGGGTCCCACAGATACGCAGTATTTT. It yields the protein CASRAALAGPTDTQYF.

This clonotype has a count of ten or more. The rearrangement joins TRBV6-2 or TRBV6-3 to TRBJ2-1; TRBD2 agrees at 12 bases. Germline-derived CDR1 and CDR2 are MNHEY and SVGEGT. The CDR3 consists of 15 residues. After removal of 7 bases from V and 12 bases from J, the junction contained 13 bases not matched to a gene. As DNA, the CDR3 is TGTGCCAGCAAAGACACGACTAGCGGGGGCTCCCGGCAGTTCTTC. Its translation is CASKDTTSGGSRQFF.

This clonotype was observed a handful of times. The V call is TRBV12-3 or TRBV12-4, the J call TRBJ2-5; TRBD2 aligns across 7 bases. V trimming: 4 bases; J trimming: 4 bases; junction bases outside the gene matches: 6. This CDR3 spans 14 amino acids. The CDR3 loop reads CASSWQGGPETQYF. CDR3 DNA sequence: TGTGCCAGCAGTTGGCAGGGAGGGCCAGAGACCCAGTACTTC.

This clonotype showed up many times. V is TRBV2 and J is TRBJ2-2; a weak D match, TRBD1 (6 bases). This CDR3 contains 15 residues. V lost 10 bases to trimming and J lost 0 bases, with 15 bases between them. Germline V gene sequence: CDR1 SNHLY, CDR2 FYNNEI. In DNA, the CDR3 is TGTGCCACACTATCCGGGACAACGAACACCGGGGAGCTGTTTTTT. Its protein is CATLSGTTNTGELFF.

This clonotype has at least ten counts. The chain has TRBV10-2 and TRBJ2-1; 7 positions match TRBD1. This CDR3 is built from 16 residues. CDR1 WSHSY and CDR2 SAAADI come from the germline V gene. Trimming removed 0 bases from V and 4 bases from J; junction bases left unmatched: 6. CDR3 sequence reads: CASSESTGQLYNEQFF. In DNA form, the CDR3 reads TGCGCCAGCAGTGAGTCGACAGGGCAACTTTACAATGAGCAGTTCTTC.

This chain uses TRBV6-5 with TRBJ1-5; tentative D call: TRBD1 (5 bases). There are 15 residues in the CDR3. The V end was cut by 6 bases, the J end by 4 bases, with 16 bases between. Germline CDR1 MNHEY, CDR2 SVGAGI. The chain's CDR3 is CASSYGGESNQPQHF. The CDR3 DNA reads TGTGCCAGCAGCTACGGGGGAGAGAGTAATCAGCCCCAGCATTTT.

The genes are TRBV6-6 and TRBJ1-6; 7 bases align to TRBD1. Per the germline V gene, CDR1 is MNHNY and CDR2 is SVGAGI (reference sequence). J gave up 9 bases and V 2 bases, and 7 bases lay outside the gene matches. The CDR3 consists of 15 residues. CDR3 in DNA: TGTGCCAGCAGTTACATAACAGGGGCAAGTTCACCCCTCCACTTT. Encoded protein: CASSYITGASSPLHF.

J is TRBJ1-6 and V is TRBV4-1, with a tentative D call TRBD1 (5 bases). With 2 bases removed from V and 8 bases from J, the gap between germline ends came to 16 bases. Germline assignment: CDR1 MGHRA and CDR2 YSYEKL. The CDR3 has 16 residues. CDR3 residues: CASSQFRAGTDSPLHF. In nucleotides, the CDR3 is TGCGCCAGCAGCCAATTTAGGGCAGGGACGGATTCACCCCTCCACTTT.

The chain joins TRBV20-1 to TRBJ2-7, with D hard to call. Looked up from germline, CDR1 is DFQATT and CDR2 is SNEGSKA (reference sequence). The V and J ends lost 2 bases and 5 bases respectively, with 7 bases between them. This CDR3 region has 11 residues. The CDR3 bases are TGCAGTGCTAGACCCCTAGACGAGCAGTACTTC. Its translation: CSARPLDEQYF.

This clonotype came up a few times. The CDR3: CASSYSPGRTDTQYF. The CDR3, as DNA: TGTGCCAGCAGCTACTCTCCTGGGAGGACAGATACGCAGTATTTT. V is TRBV5-6 and J is TRBJ2-3; D is possibly TRBD2 (6 bases). Germline V CDR1 and CDR2: SGHDT, YYEEEE. This CDR3 has 15 residues. V was clipped by 3 bases and J by 3 bases, with 14 bases between them.

The V gene is TRBV7-3, the J gene TRBJ2-3, with D hard to call. Germline V gives CDR1 SGHTA, CDR2 FQGTGA. This CDR3 has 15 amino acids. V lost 2 bases and J 3 bases, leaving 12 bases between the germline ends. For the CDR3, the DNA is TGTGCCAGCAGCTTACAGGCTAATCCTACAGATACGCAGTATTTT. It yields the protein CASSLQANPTDTQYF.

In DNA, the CDR3 is TGTGCCATCAGTGGGGGGCGGGACAGGGCGTCCGAGCAGTACTTC. Its translation is CAISGGRDRASEQYF. V is TRBV10-3 and J is TRBJ2-7, with 9 positions matching TRBD1. V shed 4 bases, J shed 6 bases, and the junction held 10 bases outside the gene matches. Germline CDR1 ENHRY, CDR2 SYGVKD. CDR3 length: 15 residues.

This clonotype appeared many times. The gene calls are TRBV28 and TRBJ1-1, with 11 bases fitting TRBD1. This CDR3 comprises 17 residues. The germline CDR1 and CDR2 sequences are MDHEN and SYDVKM. Unmatched junction bases numbered 11, after V lost 5 bases and J lost 3 bases. CDR3 bases: TGTGCCAGCAGTCCCTGGACCGGACAGGGGGCGTACACTGAAGCTTTCTTT. It codes for CASSPWTGQGAYTEAFF. Variable domain in full (rest from reference TRBV28 and TRBJ1-1): DVKVTQSSRYLVKRTGEKVFLECVQDMDHENMFWYRQDPGLGLRLIYFSYDVKMKEKGDIPEGYSVSREKKERFSLILESASTNQTSMYLCASSPWTGQGAYTEAFFGQGTRLTVV.

V is TRBV12-3 or TRBV12-4 and J is TRBJ2-7; 9 nucleotides match TRBD1. The length of the CDR3 is 14 residues. Trimming removed 6 bases from V and 7 bases from J; junction bases left unmatched: 10. The CDR3 nucleotides are TGTGCCAGCAGAAAAGACAGGGGGGGACGGGAGCAGTACTTC. This codes for CASRKDRGGREQYF.

The chain uses TRBV7-9 and TRBJ2-5; 8 bases agree with TRBD2. The germline V gene encodes CDR1 SEHNR and CDR2 FQNEAQ (reference sequence). CDR3 size: 15 residues. V shed 6 bases, J shed 1 base, and the junction held 7 bases outside the gene matches. CDR3 sequence: CASRAAGGRQETQYF. CDR3 bases: TGTGCCAGCAGAGCTGCGGGGGGTCGCCAAGAGACCCAGTACTTC.

This clonotype was counted at least ten times. This chain joins TRBV5-1 and TRBJ1-2; TRBD1 matches 7 bases. Germline V gives CDR1 SGHRS, CDR2 YFSETQ. V gave up 6 bases and J gave up 6 bases; unmatched junction bases: 5. This CDR3 spans 12 amino acids. CDR3 nucleotides: TGCGCCAGCAACCAGGGGGAGGATGGCTACACCTTC. It specifies CASNQGEDGYTF.

The chain recombines TRBV11-2 with TRBJ1-5, with D possibly being TRBD1 (6 bases). There are 15 residues in the CDR3. Trimming left V 2 bases short and J 2 bases short, with 10 bases between. Germline V gives CDR1 SGHAT, CDR2 FQNNGV. CDR3 loop: CASSLQGLRNQPQHF. Here the CDR3 DNA reads TGTGCCAGCAGCTTACAGGGGCTTCGCAATCAGCCCCAGCATTTT.

A few counts support this clonotype. The chain employs TRBV2 and TRBJ1-5; a weak D match, TRBD1 (5 bases). The CDR3 is made up of 14 amino acids. From germline, CDR1 is SNHLY and CDR2 FYNNEI. The V and J ends lost 5 bases and 0 bases respectively, with 8 bases between them. DNA for the CDR3: TGTGCCAGCAGTCGACAGACTAGCAATCAGCCCCAGCATTTT. Translating gives CASSRQTSNQPQHF.

This clonotype was seen more than once but under ten times. This chain links TRBV25-1 with TRBJ1-1; 7 bases line up with TRBD1. Per the germline V gene, CDR1 is MGHDK and CDR2 is SYGVNS. Losses at the gene ends were 4 bases for V and 3 bases for J; bases not matched to a gene: 11. The CDR3 length is 16 residues. The CDR3 here is CASSGGGTAGDTEAFF. CDR3 nucleotide sequence: TGTGCCAGCAGTGGAGGAGGGACAGCCGGGGACACTGAAGCTTTCTTT.